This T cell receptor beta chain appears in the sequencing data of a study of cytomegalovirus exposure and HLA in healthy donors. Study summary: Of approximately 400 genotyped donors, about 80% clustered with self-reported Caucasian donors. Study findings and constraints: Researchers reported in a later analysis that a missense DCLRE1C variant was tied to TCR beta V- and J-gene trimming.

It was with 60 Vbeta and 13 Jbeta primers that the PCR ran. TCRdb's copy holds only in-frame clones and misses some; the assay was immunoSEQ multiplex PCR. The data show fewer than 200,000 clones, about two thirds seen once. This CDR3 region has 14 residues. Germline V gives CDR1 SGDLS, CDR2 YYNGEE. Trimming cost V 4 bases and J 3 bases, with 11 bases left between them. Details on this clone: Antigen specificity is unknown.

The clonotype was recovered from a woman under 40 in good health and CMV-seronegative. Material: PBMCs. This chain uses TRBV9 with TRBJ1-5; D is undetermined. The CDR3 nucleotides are TGTGCCAGCAGCCCGGGGAGCTTCAATCAGCCCCAGCATTTT. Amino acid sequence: CASSPGSFNQPQHF.